These 2 T cell receptor beta chains were all obtained from the same sample, sequenced in a study of blood T cell repertoires in COVID-19. The assay was immunoSEQ multiplex PCR, and TCRdb's table has in-frame clones only and misses some. This table has roughly 240,000 clones, roughly 85% appearing once. The sample comprised PBMCs or T cells enriched from blood (not recorded which). These receptors were collected from a woman in her fifties or sixties with acute COVID-19.

The chain is built from TRBV15 and TRBJ2-1; 7 nucleotides line up with TRBD2. Germline-derived CDR1 and CDR2 are LNHNV and YYDKDF (reference sequence). Losses at the gene ends were 5 bases for V and 5 bases for J; bases not matched to a gene: 12. This CDR3 comprises 16 residues. CDR3: CATSPPTGTTDNEQFF. CDR3 nucleotide sequence: TGTGCCACCAGCCCGCCCACCGGGACTACCGACAATGAGCAGTTCTTC.

This sequence joins TRBV30 and TRBJ1-2; 8 positions agree with TRBD1. With 0 bases clipped from V and 9 bases from J, the junction kept 9 bases outside the gene matches. This CDR3 has 14 amino acids. Per the germline V gene, CDR1 is GTSNPN and CDR2 is SVGIG (reference sequence). The CDR3, as DNA: TGTGCCTGGAGTGTACAGGGGGTCGCCATTAGCTACACCTTC. Encoded protein: CAWSVQGVAISYTF. The whole variable domain, remainder taken from reference TRBV30 and TRBJ1-2, is SQTIHQWPATLVQPVGSPLSLECTVEGTSNPNLYWYRQAAGRGLQLLFYSVGIGQISSEVPQNLSASRPQDRQFILSSKKLLLSDSGFYLCAWSVQGVAISYTFGSGTRLTVV.